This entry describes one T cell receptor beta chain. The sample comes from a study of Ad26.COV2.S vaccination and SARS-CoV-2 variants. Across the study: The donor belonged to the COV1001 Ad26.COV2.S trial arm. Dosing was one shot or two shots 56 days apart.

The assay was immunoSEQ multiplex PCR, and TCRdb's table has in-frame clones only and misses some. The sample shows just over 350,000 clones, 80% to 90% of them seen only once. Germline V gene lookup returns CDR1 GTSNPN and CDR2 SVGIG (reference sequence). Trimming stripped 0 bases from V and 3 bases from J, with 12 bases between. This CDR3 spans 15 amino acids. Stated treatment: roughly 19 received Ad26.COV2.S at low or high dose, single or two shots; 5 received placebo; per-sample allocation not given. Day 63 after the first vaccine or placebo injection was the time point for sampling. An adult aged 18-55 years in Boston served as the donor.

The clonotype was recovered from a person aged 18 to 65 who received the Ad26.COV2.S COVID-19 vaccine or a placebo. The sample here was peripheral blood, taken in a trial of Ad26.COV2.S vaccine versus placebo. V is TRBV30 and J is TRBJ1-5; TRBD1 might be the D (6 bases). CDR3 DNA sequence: TGTGCCTGGAGTGTGGCCCGGGGGCCCAATCAGCCCCAGCATTTT. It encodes CAWSVARGPNQPQHF.